A selection of T cell receptor beta chains follows, all from one sample in a study of response to subunit inactivated influenza vaccine. TCRdb processed the RT-PCR reads anew with MiXCR; each CDR3 protein has one entry. The data hold hundreds of thousands of distinct CDR3 sequences, with roughly 20% observed a single time. The sequencing used PBMCs from blood, collected around 5 days after vaccination. The source is a man between 50 and 59 years old who received an inactivated influenza vaccine. The CDR3 runs from the conserved cysteine through the conserved F or W. The D gene is left open where the match is weak. Clone size, where shown, is once, few, many, or a class for clones that have expanded.

d_gene: TRBD2; v_gene: TRBV11-1; abundance: .; j_gene: TRBJ2-1; CDR3aa: CASSSGLAGGRPYNEQFF; CDR3nt: TGTGCCAGCAGCTCGGGACTAGCGGGAGGCCGACCCTACAATGAGCAGTTCTTC
d_gene: .; v_gene: TRBV24-1; abundance: .; j_gene: TRBJ1-1; CDR3aa: CATSEGGTTEAFF; CDR3nt: TGTGCCACCAGTGAGGGAGGGACCACTGAAGCTTTCTTT
d_gene: .; v_gene: TRBV6-6; abundance: few; j_gene: TRBJ1-1; CDR3aa: CASTGQQNTEAFF; CDR3nt: TGTGCCAGCACCGGACAGCAGAACACTGAAGCTTTCTTT
d_gene: .; v_gene: TRBV6-5; abundance: few; j_gene: TRBJ2-2; CDR3aa: CASGRARELFF; CDR3nt: TGTGCCAGCGGTAGGGCCAGGGAGCTGTTTTTT
d_gene: .; v_gene: TRBV20-1; abundance: few; j_gene: TRBJ2-7; CDR3aa: CSARDLRESPYEQYF; CDR3nt: TGCAGTGCTAGAGATCTCCGGGAATCGCCCTACGAGCAGTACTTC
d_gene: .; v_gene: TRBV4-2; abundance: .; j_gene: TRBJ1-2; CDR3aa: CASSQDSDYGYTF; CDR3nt: TGTGCCAGCAGCCAAGACAGTGACTATGGCTACACCTTC
d_gene: .; v_gene: TRBV7-2; abundance: .; j_gene: TRBJ1-1; CDR3aa: CASSLVGTRGGTEAFF; CDR3nt: TGTGCCAGCAGCTTAGTGGGTACAAGGGGAGGCACTGAAGCTTTCTTT
d_gene: .; v_gene: TRBV7-2; abundance: .; j_gene: TRBJ2-2; CDR3aa: CASSLWGHNTGELFF; CDR3nt: TGTGCCAGCAGCCTGTGGGGACACAACACCGGGGAGCTGTTTTTT
d_gene: TRBD2; v_gene: TRBV27; abundance: few; j_gene: TRBJ2-1; CDR3aa: CASRKSLLTSGKNNEQFF; CDR3nt: TGTGCCAGCAGGAAATCCTTACTGACTAGCGGGAAAAACAATGAGCAGTTCTTC
d_gene: TRBD2; v_gene: TRBV14; abundance: few; j_gene: TRBJ2-5; CDR3aa: CASSTLASGVETQYF; CDR3nt: TGTGCCAGCAGCACCTTGGCTAGCGGGGTTGAGACCCAGTACTTC
d_gene: TRBD2; v_gene: TRBV20-1; abundance: many; j_gene: TRBJ2-1; CDR3aa: CSARDLAGVGDEQFF; CDR3nt: TGCAGTGCTAGAGATCTAGCGGGGGTGGGCGATGAGCAGTTCTTC
d_gene: TRBD2; v_gene: TRBV19; abundance: .; j_gene: TRBJ2-2; CDR3aa: CASSRRTSGNTGELFF; CDR3nt: TGTGCCAGTAGTCGACGGACTAGCGGTAACACCGGGGAGCTGTTTTTT
d_gene: TRBD1; v_gene: TRBV7-2; abundance: few; j_gene: TRBJ1-1; CDR3aa: CASSSITGVGTEAFF; CDR3nt: TGTGCCAGCAGCTCAATAACAGGGGTAGGCACTGAAGCTTTCTTT
d_gene: TRBD1; v_gene: TRBV29-1; abundance: .; j_gene: TRBJ1-1; CDR3aa: CSVDLFGTGGQRGTEAFF; CDR3nt: TGCAGCGTTGATCTCTTCGGGACAGGGGGCCAAAGGGGCACTGAAGCTTTCTTT
d_gene: TRBD1; v_gene: TRBV29-1; abundance: .; j_gene: TRBJ2-3; CDR3aa: CSAWDRGSDTQYF; CDR3nt: TGCAGCGCATGGGACAGGGGCAGCGATACGCAGTATTTT
d_gene: .; v_gene: TRBV11-2; abundance: .; j_gene: TRBJ2-7; CDR3aa: CASSSRVAGGNERYF; CDR3nt: .
d_gene: .; v_gene: TRBV6-1; abundance: many; j_gene: TRBJ2-1; CDR3aa: CASRTVGYNEQFF; CDR3nt: TGTGCCAGCAGAACAGTCGGGTACAATGAGCAGTTCTTC
d_gene: .; v_gene: TRBV20-1; abundance: .; j_gene: TRBJ2-1; CDR3aa: CSARDRVTGFAEQFF; CDR3nt: TGCAGTGCTAGAGATCGGGTGACGGGGTTTGCTGAGCAGTTCTTC
d_gene: .; v_gene: TRBV12-3/TRBV12-4; abundance: .; j_gene: TRBJ2-7; CDR3aa: CASSLELVDDEQYF; CDR3nt: TGTGCCAGCAGTTTAGAACTAGTAGATGACGAGCAGTACTTC
d_gene: TRBD2; v_gene: TRBV7-9; abundance: .; j_gene: TRBJ2-1; CDR3aa: CASSSLAGGFYRNEQFF; CDR3nt: TGTGCCAGCAGCTCCCTAGCGGGAGGCTTTTATCGCAATGAGCAGTTCTTC
d_gene: .; v_gene: TRBV20-1; abundance: many; j_gene: TRBJ2-2; CDR3aa: CSARDRARGNLFF; CDR3nt: TGCAGTGCTAGAGATCGGGCTCGGGGTAATCTGTTTTTT
d_gene: .; v_gene: TRBV20-1; abundance: .; j_gene: TRBJ1-4; CDR3aa: CSASHEKLFF; CDR3nt: TGCAGTGCTAGCCATGAAAAACTGTTTTTT
d_gene: .; v_gene: TRBV9; abundance: .; j_gene: TRBJ1-1; CDR3aa: CASSTVTDSEAFF; CDR3nt: TGTGCCAGCAGCACAGTAACAGACAGTGAAGCTTTCTTT
d_gene: .; v_gene: TRBV5-1; abundance: .; j_gene: TRBJ2-5; CDR3aa: CASSLVHNLETQYF; CDR3nt: TGCGCCAGCAGCTTGGTGCATAATTTAGAGACCCAGTACTTC
d_gene: TRBD1; v_gene: TRBV20-1; abundance: many; j_gene: TRBJ1-6; CDR3aa: CSARGGTDNSPLHF; CDR3nt: TGCAGTGCTAGGGGCGGGACAGATAATTCACCCCTCCACTTT
d_gene: TRBD1; v_gene: TRBV28; abundance: many; j_gene: TRBJ2-1; CDR3aa: CASSSQGARYNEQFF; CDR3nt: TGTGCCAGCAGTTCCCAGGGGGCGCGGTACAATGAGCAGTTCTTC
d_gene: .; v_gene: TRBV4-3; abundance: .; j_gene: TRBJ2-7; CDR3aa: CASSAKDGEPYEQYF; CDR3nt: TGCGCCAGCAGCGCCAAGGACGGGGAGCCGTACGAGCAGTACTTC
d_gene: TRBD1; v_gene: TRBV7-2; abundance: .; j_gene: TRBJ2-1; CDR3aa: CASSPRTGNEQFF; CDR3nt: TGTGCCAGCAGCCCACGGACAGGAAATGAGCAGTTCTTC
d_gene: .; v_gene: TRBV20-1; abundance: .; j_gene: TRBJ1-1; CDR3aa: CSATSTSLSEAFF; CDR3nt: TGCAGTGCTACATCGACATCCCTGAGTGAAGCTTTCTTT
d_gene: TRBD2; v_gene: TRBV4-2; abundance: .; j_gene: TRBJ2-1; CDR3aa: CASSQEGLAGGSSYNEQFF; CDR3nt: TGTGCCAGCAGCCAAGAGGGACTAGCGGGAGGGAGCTCCTACAATGAGCAGTTCTTC